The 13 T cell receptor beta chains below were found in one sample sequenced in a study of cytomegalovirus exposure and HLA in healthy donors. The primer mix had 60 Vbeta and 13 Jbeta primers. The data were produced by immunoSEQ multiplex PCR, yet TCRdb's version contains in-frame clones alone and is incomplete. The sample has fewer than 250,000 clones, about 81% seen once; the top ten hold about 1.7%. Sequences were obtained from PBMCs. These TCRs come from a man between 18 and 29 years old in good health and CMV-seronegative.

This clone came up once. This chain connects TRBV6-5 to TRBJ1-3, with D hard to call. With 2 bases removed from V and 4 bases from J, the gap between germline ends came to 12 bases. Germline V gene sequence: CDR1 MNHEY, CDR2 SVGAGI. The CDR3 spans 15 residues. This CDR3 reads CASSYGSGGGNTIYF. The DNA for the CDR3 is TGTGCCAGCAGTTACGGGTCAGGAGGCGGAAACACCATATATTTT.

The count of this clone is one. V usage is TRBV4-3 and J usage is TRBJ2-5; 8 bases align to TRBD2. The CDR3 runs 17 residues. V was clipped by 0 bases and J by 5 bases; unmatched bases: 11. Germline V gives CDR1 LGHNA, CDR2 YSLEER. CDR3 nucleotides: TGCGCCAGCAGCCAAGAGGGGCTCGCCGGGGGGGCCGAGACCCAGTACTTC. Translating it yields CASSQEGLAGGAETQYF.

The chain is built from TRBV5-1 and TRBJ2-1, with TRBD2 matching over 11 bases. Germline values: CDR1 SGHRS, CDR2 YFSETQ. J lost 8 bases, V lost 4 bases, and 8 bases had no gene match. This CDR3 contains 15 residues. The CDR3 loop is CASSPLAGDGDEQFF. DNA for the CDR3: TGCGCCAGCAGCCCACTAGCGGGAGATGGGGATGAGCAGTTCTTC.

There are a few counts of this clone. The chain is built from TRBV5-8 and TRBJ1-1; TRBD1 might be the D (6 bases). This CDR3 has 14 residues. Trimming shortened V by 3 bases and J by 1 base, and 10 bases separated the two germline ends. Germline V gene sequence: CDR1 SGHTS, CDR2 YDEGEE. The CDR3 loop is CASSSGQKNTEAFF. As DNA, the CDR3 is TGTGCCAGCAGCTCGGGACAAAAGAACACTGAAGCTTTCTTT.

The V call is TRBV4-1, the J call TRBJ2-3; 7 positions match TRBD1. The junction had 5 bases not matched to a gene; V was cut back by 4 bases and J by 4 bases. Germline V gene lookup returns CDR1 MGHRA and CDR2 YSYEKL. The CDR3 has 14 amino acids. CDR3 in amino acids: CASSRRTGADTQYF. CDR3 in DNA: TGCGCCAGCAGCCGCAGAACAGGGGCAGATACGCAGTATTTT.

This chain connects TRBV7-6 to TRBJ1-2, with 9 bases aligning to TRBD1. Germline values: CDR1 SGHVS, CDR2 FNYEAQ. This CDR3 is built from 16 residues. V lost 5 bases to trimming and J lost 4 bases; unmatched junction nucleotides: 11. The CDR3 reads CASSDFRDRASYGYTF. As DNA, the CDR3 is TGTGCCAGCAGCGACTTCCGGGACAGGGCGTCCTATGGCTACACCTTC.

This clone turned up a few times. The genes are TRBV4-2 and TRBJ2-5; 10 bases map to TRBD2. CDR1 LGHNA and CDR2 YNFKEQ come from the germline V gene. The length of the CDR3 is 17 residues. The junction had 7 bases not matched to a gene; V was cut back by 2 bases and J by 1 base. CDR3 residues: CASSQRAGTSAQETQYF. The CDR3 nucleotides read TGTGCCAGCAGCCAACGTGCCGGGACTAGCGCCCAAGAGACCCAGTACTTC.

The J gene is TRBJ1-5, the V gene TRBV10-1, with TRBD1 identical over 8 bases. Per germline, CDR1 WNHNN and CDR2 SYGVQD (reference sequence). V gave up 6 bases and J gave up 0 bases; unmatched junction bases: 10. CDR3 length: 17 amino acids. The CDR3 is CASRHVQGAPSNQPQHF. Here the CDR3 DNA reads TGCGCCAGCAGGCATGTTCAGGGGGCGCCTAGCAATCAGCCCCAGCATTTT.

CDR3 sequence reads: CAGGGDRGIFGELFF. CDR3 nucleotide sequence: TGTGCCGGAGGAGGGGACAGGGGGATTTTCGGGGAGCTGTTTTTT. The chain combines TRBV5-4 with TRBJ2-2; 11 bases agree with TRBD1. J lost 7 bases, V lost 10 bases, and 12 bases had no gene match. Germline lookup yields CDR1 SGHNT and CDR2 YYREEE (reference sequence). The CDR3 runs to 15 residues.

As DNA, the CDR3 is TGTGCCAGCAGTTCCCCCATAAGGAGGAGCTCCTACGAGCAGTACTTC. This sequence encodes CASSSPIRRSSYEQYF. The V call is TRBV28, the J call TRBJ2-7; D perhaps matches TRBD2 (5 bases). Germline V gene lookup returns CDR1 MDHEN and CDR2 SYDVKM. The CDR3 is made up of 16 amino acids. Deletions cut 4 bases from V and 0 bases from J, with 16 bases between.

CDR3 loop: CASSFWRGAEQFF. CDR3 sequence (DNA): TGTGCCAGCAGCTTCTGGCGGGGGGCCGAGCAGTTCTTC. The J gene is TRBJ2-1, the V gene TRBV5-8, with TRBD2 identical over 8 bases. From germline, CDR1 is SGHTS and CDR2 YDEGEE. Losses at the gene ends were 2 bases for V and 10 bases for J; bases not matched to a gene: 5. The CDR3 is 13 amino acids.

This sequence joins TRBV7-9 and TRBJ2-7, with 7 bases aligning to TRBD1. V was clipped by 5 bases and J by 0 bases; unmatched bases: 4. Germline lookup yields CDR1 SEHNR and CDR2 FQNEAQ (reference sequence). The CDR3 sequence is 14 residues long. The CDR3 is CASSPTGYSYEQYF. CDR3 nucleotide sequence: TGTGCCAGCAGCCCGACAGGGTACTCCTACGAGCAGTACTTC.

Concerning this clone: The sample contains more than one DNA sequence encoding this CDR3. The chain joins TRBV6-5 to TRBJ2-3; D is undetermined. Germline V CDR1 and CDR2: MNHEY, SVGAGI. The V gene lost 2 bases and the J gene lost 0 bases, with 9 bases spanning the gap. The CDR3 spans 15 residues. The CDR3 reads CASSYTSPSTDTQYF. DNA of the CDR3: TGTGCCAGCAGTTACACCAGTCCCAGCACAGATACGCAGTATTTT.